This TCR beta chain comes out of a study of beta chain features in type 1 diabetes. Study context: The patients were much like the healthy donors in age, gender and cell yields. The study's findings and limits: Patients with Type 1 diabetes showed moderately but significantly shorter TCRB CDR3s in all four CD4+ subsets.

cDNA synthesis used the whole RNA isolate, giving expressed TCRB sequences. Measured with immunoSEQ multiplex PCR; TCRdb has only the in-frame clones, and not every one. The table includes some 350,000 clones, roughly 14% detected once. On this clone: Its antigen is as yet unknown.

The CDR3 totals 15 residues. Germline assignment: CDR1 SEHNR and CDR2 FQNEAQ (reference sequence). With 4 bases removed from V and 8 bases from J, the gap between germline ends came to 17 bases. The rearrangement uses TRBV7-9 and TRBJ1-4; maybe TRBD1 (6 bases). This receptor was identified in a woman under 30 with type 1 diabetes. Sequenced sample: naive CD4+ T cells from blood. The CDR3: CASSSSQGLDEKLFF. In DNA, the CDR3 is TGTGCCAGCAGCTCATCCCAGGGGTTGGACGAAAAACTGTTTTTT.